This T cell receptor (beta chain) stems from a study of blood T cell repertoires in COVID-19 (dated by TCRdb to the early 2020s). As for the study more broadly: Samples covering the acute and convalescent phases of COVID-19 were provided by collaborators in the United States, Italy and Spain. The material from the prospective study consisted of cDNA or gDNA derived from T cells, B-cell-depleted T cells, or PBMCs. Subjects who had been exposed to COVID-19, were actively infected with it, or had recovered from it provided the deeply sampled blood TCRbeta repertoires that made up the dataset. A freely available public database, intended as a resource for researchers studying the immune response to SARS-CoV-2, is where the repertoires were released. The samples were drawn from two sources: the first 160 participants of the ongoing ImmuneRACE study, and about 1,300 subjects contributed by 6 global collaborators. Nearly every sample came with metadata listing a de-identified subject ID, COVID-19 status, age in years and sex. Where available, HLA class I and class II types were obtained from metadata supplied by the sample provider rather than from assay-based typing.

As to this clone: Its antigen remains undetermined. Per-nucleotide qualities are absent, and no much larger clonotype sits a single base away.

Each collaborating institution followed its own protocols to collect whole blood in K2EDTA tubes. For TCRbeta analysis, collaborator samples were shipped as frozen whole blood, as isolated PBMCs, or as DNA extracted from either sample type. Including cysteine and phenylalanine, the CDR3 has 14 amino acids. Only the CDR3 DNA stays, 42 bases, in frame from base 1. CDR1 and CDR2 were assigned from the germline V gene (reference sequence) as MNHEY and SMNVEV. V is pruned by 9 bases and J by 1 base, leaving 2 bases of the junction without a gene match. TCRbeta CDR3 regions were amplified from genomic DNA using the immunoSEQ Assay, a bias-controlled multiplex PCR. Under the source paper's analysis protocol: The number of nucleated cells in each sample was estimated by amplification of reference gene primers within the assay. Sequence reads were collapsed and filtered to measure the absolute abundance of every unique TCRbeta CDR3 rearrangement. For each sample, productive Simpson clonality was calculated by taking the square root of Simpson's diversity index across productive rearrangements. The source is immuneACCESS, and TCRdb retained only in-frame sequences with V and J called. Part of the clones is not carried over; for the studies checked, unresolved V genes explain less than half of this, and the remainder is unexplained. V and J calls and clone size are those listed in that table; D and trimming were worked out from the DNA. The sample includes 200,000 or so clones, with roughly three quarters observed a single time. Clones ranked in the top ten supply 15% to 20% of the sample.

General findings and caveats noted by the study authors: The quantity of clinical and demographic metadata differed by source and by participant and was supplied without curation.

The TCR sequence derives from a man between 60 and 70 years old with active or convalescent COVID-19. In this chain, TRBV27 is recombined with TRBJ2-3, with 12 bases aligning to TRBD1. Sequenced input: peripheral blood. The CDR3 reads CASGTGGRTDTQYF. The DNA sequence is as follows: TGTGCCAGTGGGACAGGGGGCCGCACAGATACGCAGTATTTT.